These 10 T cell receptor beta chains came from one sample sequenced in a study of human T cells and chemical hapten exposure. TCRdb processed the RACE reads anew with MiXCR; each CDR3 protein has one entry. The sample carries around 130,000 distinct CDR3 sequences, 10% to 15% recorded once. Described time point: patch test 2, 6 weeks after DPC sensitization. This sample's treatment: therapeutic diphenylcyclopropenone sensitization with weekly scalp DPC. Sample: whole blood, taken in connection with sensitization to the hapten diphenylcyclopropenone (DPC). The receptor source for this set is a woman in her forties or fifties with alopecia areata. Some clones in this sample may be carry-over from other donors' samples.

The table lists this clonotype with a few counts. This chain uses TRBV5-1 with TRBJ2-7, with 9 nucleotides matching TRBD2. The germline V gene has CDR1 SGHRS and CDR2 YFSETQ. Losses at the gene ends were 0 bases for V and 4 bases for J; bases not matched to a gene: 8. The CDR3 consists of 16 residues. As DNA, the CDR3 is TGCGCCAGCAGCTTGGTAGGCGGGAGGGCCGGGTACGAGCAGTACTTC. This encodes CASSLVGGRAGYEQYF.

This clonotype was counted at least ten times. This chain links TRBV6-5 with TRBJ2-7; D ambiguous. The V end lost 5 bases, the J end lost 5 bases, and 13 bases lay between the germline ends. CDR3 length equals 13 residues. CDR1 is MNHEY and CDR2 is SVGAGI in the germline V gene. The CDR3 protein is CASSETLLNEQYF. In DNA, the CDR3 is TGTGCCAGCAGTGAGACCCTCCTTAACGAGCAGTACTTC.

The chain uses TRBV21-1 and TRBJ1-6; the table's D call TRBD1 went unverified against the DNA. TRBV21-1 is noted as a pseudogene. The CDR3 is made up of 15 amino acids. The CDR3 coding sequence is TGTGCCAGCAGCAAAGATGGCAGGGCTAATTCACCCCTCCACTTT. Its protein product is CASSKDGRANSPLHF.

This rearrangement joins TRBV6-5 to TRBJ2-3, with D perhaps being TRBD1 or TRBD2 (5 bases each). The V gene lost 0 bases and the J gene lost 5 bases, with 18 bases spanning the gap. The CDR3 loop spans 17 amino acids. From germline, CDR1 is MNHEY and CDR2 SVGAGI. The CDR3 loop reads CASSYSRGEPARDTQYF. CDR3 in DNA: TGTGCCAGCAGTTACTCGAGGGGCGAACCGGCACGAGATACGCAGTATTTT.

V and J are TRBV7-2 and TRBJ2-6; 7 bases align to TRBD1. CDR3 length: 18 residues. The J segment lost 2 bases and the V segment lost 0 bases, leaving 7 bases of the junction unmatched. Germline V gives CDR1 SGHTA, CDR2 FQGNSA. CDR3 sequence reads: CASSLAQGRGTGANVLTF. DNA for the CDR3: TGTGCCAGCAGCTTAGCGCAGGGCAGGGGGACTGGGGCCAACGTCCTGACTTTC. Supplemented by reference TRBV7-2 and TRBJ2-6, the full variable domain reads GAGVSQSPSNKVTEKGKDVELRCDPISGHTALYWYRQSLGQGLEFLIYFQGNSAPDKSGLPSDRFSAERTGGSVSTLTIQRTQQEDSAVYLCASSLAQGRGTGANVLTFGAGSRLTVL.

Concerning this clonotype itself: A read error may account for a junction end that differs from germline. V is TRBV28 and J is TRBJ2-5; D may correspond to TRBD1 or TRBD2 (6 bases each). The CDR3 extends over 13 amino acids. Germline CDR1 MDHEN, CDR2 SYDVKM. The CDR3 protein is CASSRGDKETQYF. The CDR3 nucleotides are TGTGCCAGCAGTAGGGGGGACAAAGAGACCCAATACTTC.

CDR3 nucleotides: TGTGCCAGCAGCCAGCAGAGCTCTGGGGCCAACGTCCTGACTTTC. It specifies CASSQQSSGANVLTF. The V call is TRBV14, the J call TRBJ2-6; D remains unclear. V dropped 3 bases and J dropped 0 bases, with 6 bases sitting between them. The germline CDR1 and CDR2 sequences are SGHDN and FVKESK. The CDR3 is 15 residues long.

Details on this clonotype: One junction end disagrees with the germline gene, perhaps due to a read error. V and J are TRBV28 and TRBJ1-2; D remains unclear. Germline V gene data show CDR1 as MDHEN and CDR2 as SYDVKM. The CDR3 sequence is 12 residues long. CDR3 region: CASSLFPHGHTF. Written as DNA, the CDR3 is TGTGCCAGCAGTTTATTCCCCCATGGCCACACCTTC.

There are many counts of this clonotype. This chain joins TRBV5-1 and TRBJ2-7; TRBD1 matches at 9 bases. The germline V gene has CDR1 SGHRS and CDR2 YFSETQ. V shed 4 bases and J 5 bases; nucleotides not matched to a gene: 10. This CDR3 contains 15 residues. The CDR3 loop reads CASSTPGTGNHEQYF. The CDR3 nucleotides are TGCGCCAGCAGCACGCCCGGGACAGGGAACCACGAGCAGTACTTC.

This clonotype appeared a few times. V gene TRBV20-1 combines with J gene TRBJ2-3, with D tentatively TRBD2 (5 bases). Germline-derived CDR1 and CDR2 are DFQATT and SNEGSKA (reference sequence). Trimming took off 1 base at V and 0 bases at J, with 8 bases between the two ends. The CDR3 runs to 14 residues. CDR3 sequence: CSARAPSSTDTQYF. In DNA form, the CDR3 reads TGCAGTGCTAGAGCCCCTAGCAGCACAGATACGCAGTATTTT.